This TCR beta chain was sequenced in a study of shared clonotypes between healthy human individuals. Study findings and constraints: Depth of sequencing was expected to influence donor clonotype sharing.

CDR1 is GTSNPN, CDR2 SVGIG, per germline (reference sequence). This CDR3 has 14 amino acids. V was pared by 3 bases and J by 4 bases, with 16 bases between. Clones were sequenced by immunoSEQ multiplex PCR, and TCRdb holds only the in-frame ones, with some missing. The table lists approximately 2.3 million clones, over 85% of them singletons, with 0.39% in the top ten. About this clone: Its specificity is unknown.

This clonotype was sampled from a man aged 18-30 years in good health. Some clones in this sample may be carry-over from other donors' samples. Sequenced material: naive CD4+ T cells from PBMCs. The subset denotes: CD45RA+ positively selected. The chain couples TRBV30 to TRBJ2-7, with D maybe TRBD1 (6 bases). CDR3 in amino acids: CAWSTGHPSYEQYF. CDR3 in DNA: TGTGCCTGGAGCACGGGACATCCATCATACGAGCAGTACTTC.